Listed here are 30 T cell receptor beta chains from one sample, sequenced in a study of blood T cell repertoires in COVID-19. Repertoires were generated with immunoSEQ multiplex PCR, while TCRdb's copy carries only in-frame clones and drops some. The sample gives over 120,000 clones, approximately 86% of which show up once; over 0.8% is in the top ten. The sequenced sample consisted of peripheral blood. These receptors all stem from a woman in her forties or fifties with acute or convalescent COVID-19.

J is TRBJ1-1 and V is TRBV6-5; D call uncertain. Germline assignment: CDR1 MNHEY and CDR2 SVGAGI. The CDR3 consists of 16 residues. Trimming took 0 bases from V and 0 from J, leaving 11 bases between them. DNA of the CDR3: TGTGCCAGCAGTTACTCGATTGAGAGGGTGAACACTGAAGCTTTCTTT. Amino acid sequence: CASSYSIERVNTEAFF.

This sequence joins TRBV30 and TRBJ2-3, with a weak D call TRBD1 (6 bases). Trimming shortened V by 4 bases and J by 1 base, and 9 bases separated the two germline ends. The CDR3 contains 13 residues. Germline V gene lookup returns CDR1 GTSNPN and CDR2 SVGIG (reference sequence). Here the CDR3 DNA reads TGTGCCTGGAAATCAGGGGGCACAGATACGCAGTATTTT. Translation gives CAWKSGGTDTQYF.

The chain has TRBV5-1 and TRBJ2-7, with 12 bases lining up with TRBD2. The junction had 13 bases not matched to a gene; V was cut back by 0 bases and J by 3 bases. Germline V gives CDR1 SGHRS, CDR2 YFSETQ. The CDR3 is 19 amino acids. The CDR3 bases are TGCGCCAGCAGCTTGGAAGGGGGACTAGCGGGTGGTAAAAACTACGAGCAGTACTTC. As protein: CASSLEGGLAGGKNYEQYF.

This rearrangement joins TRBV5-1 to TRBJ1-5; 8 positions match TRBD1. Germline values: CDR1 SGHRS, CDR2 YFSETQ. The CDR3 is 15 residues long. V shed 0 bases, J shed 7 bases, and the junction held 6 bases outside the gene matches. CDR3 DNA: TGCGCCAGCAGCTTGGGACAGGGGCCCAGGCAGCCCCAGCATTTT. The encoded protein is CASSLGQGPRQPQHF.

J is TRBJ2-2 and V is TRBV10-3, with 12 nucleotides matching TRBD2. The CDR3 is made up of 22 amino acids. The V gene end was trimmed by 3 bases and the J gene end by 0 bases; junction bases not matched to a gene: 17. Germline V lookup: CDR1 ENHRY, CDR2 SYGVKD. CDR3 sequence reads: CAISDPSRGSSGGVTNTGELFF. Here the CDR3 DNA reads TGTGCCATCAGTGATCCGAGTCGGGGTTCTAGCGGGGGGGTCACGAACACCGGGGAGCTGTTTTTT.

This sequence joins TRBV2 and TRBJ2-5; 7 bases agree with TRBD1. This CDR3 region has 13 residues. V shed 11 bases, J shed 6 bases, and the junction held 12 bases outside the gene matches. Germline assignment: CDR1 SNHLY and CDR2 FYNNEI. CDR3 coding DNA: TGTGCCGGAAATACAGGGGAAACAAAGACCCAGTACTTC. This sequence encodes CAGNTGETKTQYF. Full variable domain (remainder filled in from reference TRBV2 and TRBJ2-5): EPEVTQTPSHQVTQMGQEVILRCVPISNHLYFYWYRQILGQKVEFLVSFYNNEISEKSEIFDDQFSVERPDGSNFTLKIRSTKLEDSAMYFCAGNTGETKTQYFGPGTRLLVL.

The chain joins TRBV30 to TRBJ2-1, with D perhaps matching TRBD1 (6 bases). This CDR3 spans 16 amino acids. V shed 2 bases and J shed 2 bases, with 16 bases lying between them. The V gene's germline CDR1 is GTSNPN and CDR2 SVGIG (reference sequence). CDR3 in amino acids: CAWSMGAGAAYNEQFF. CDR3 nucleotide sequence: TGTGCCTGGAGTATGGGGGCAGGGGCGGCCTACAATGAGCAGTTCTTC.

The J gene is TRBJ1-4, the V gene TRBV7-6; unclear D gene. The V end lost 1 base, the J end lost 7 bases, and 10 bases lay between the germline ends. Germline V gene lookup returns CDR1 SGHVS and CDR2 FNYEAQ. CDR3 length: 14 amino acids. CDR3 bases: TGTGCCAGCAGCTTAGGAGGGAGTCGTGAAAAACTGTTTTTT. It encodes CASSLGGSREKLFF.

This clone was found once. This chain joins TRBV7-9 and TRBJ1-2, with TRBD1 identical over 7 bases. In germline, CDR1 is SEHNR, CDR2 FQNEAQ (reference sequence). The CDR3 covers 16 residues. The ends lost 1 base at V and 0 bases at J; junction bases unmatched: 5. The CDR3 DNA reads as TGTGCCAGCAGCTTAGGGACAGGCGAAACTAACTATGGCTACACCTTC. It codes for CASSLGTGETNYGYTF.

The chain links TRBV5-6 to TRBJ1-3; D is perhaps TRBD1 (5 bases). The length of the CDR3 is 15 residues. Germline CDR1 is SGHDT and CDR2 is YYEEEE. The V end was cut by 0 bases, the J end by 2 bases, with 9 bases between. In nucleotides, the CDR3 is TGTGCCAGCAGCTTGGCTGGGGGGGCTGGAAACACCATATATTTT. This gives the protein CASSLAGGAGNTIYF.

V is TRBV5-5 and J is TRBJ1-6, with 7 bases fitting TRBD1. From germline, CDR1 is SGHKS and CDR2 YYEKEE (reference sequence). Trimming at V came to 3 bases and at J to 13 bases, leaving 1 base not matched to a gene. The CDR3 covers 11 residues. CDR3 in amino acids: CASSSTGPLHF. The DNA for the CDR3 is TGTGCCAGCAGCTCGACAGGGCCCCTCCACTTT. The complete variable domain, with remaining parts taken from reference TRBV5-5 and TRBJ1-6, reads DAGVTQSPTHLIKTRGQQVTLRCSPISGHKSVSWYQQVLGQGPQFIFQYYEKEERGRGNFPDRFSARQFPNYSSELNVNALLLGDSALYLCASSSTGPLHFGNGTRLTVT.

This clone was counted a single time. The chain has TRBV4-2 and TRBJ1-2, with 11 bases that match TRBD1. Germline V gene data show CDR1 as LGHNA and CDR2 as YNFKEQ. The CDR3 has 16 amino acids. V gave up 0 bases and J gave up 7 bases; unmatched junction bases: 7. Here the CDR3 reads CASSQDLGQGAGGYTF. In nucleotides, the CDR3 is TGTGCCAGCAGCCAAGATCTCGGACAGGGGGCAGGTGGCTACACCTTC.

The CDR3 DNA is TGTGCCAGCACCAATGGACTCACGAACACTGAAGCTTTCTTT. This translates into CASTNGLTNTEAFF. This chain connects TRBV28 to TRBJ1-1; D remains ambiguous. This CDR3 spans 14 amino acids. CDR1 is MDHEN, CDR2 SYDVKM, per germline. V lost 7 bases to trimming and J lost 1 base, with 13 bases between them.

The rearrangement links TRBV9 to TRBJ1-1; D is uncertain. The CDR3 runs to 11 residues. Germline CDR1 SGDLS, CDR2 YYNGEE. Trimming shortened V by 0 bases and J by 8 bases, and 5 bases separated the two germline ends. The CDR3 protein is CASSVAQEAFF. The CDR3 nucleotides read TGTGCCAGCAGCGTAGCCCAGGAAGCTTTCTTT.

The rearrangement joins TRBV27 to TRBJ1-3, with 8 nucleotides matching TRBD1. Germline CDR1 and CDR2: MNHEY and SMNVEV (reference sequence). The CDR3 contains 15 residues. Germline trimming cut 6 bases from V and 3 bases from J; bases unmatched to any gene: 7. The CDR3 region is CASRSAGGSGNTIYF. For the CDR3, the DNA is TGTGCCAGCAGATCGGCAGGGGGCAGTGGAAACACCATATATTTT.

The chain combines TRBV19 with TRBJ2-7; weak D call: TRBD1 (6 bases). The CDR3 length is 13 residues. V gave up 5 bases and J gave up 2 bases, with 10 bases separating them. The germline gives CDR1 LNHDA, CDR2 SQIVND (reference sequence). The CDR3 protein is CASSLGQPYEQYF. DNA of the CDR3: TGTGCCAGTAGTCTCGGACAGCCCTACGAGCAGTACTTC. Full variable domain (rest looked up from reference TRBV19 and TRBJ2-7): DGGITQSPKYLFRKEGQNVTLSCEQNLNHDAMYWYRQDPGQGLRLIYYSQIVNDFQKGDIAEGYSVSREKKESFPLTVTSAQKNPTAFYLCASSLGQPYEQYFGPGTRLTVT.

V usage is TRBV6-1 and J usage is TRBJ2-1; maybe TRBD1 (5 bases). The CDR3 contains 18 residues. V was trimmed by 2 bases and J by 2 bases, leaving 19 bases between them. Germline lookup yields CDR1 MNHNS and CDR2 SASEGT. This chain's CDR3 is CASSEISSKGLAYNEQFF. The CDR3 bases are TGTGCCAGCAGTGAAATATCCTCTAAGGGGCTAGCCTACAATGAGCAGTTCTTC.

The J gene is TRBJ2-5, the V gene TRBV5-1; 7 bases are shared with TRBD2. CDR1 and CDR2 (germline): SGHRS, YFSETQ. Trimming at V came to 5 bases and at J to 2 bases, leaving 12 bases not matched to a gene. The CDR3 contains 16 residues. The CDR3 reads CASRLSGTVNQETQYF. Written as DNA, the CDR3 is TGCGCCAGCAGGCTCAGCGGGACGGTTAATCAAGAGACCCAGTACTTC.

This chain links TRBV4-1 with TRBJ1-6; D is uncertain. CDR1 is MGHRA and CDR2 is YSYEKL in the germline V gene. The CDR3 is 17 amino acids. V dropped 0 bases and J dropped 7 bases, with 16 bases sitting between them. The CDR3 nucleotides are TGCGCCAGCAGCCAAGAGACGTACGGGTTTGGGAATTCACCCCTCCACTTT. Its translation is CASSQETYGFGNSPLHF.

V usage is TRBV29-1 and J usage is TRBJ2-7; TRBD1 aligns across 7 bases. J was trimmed by 2 bases and V by 4 bases; bases with no gene match: 8. CDR1 and CDR2 (germline): SQVTM, ANQGSEA. The CDR3 totals 14 residues. The CDR3 protein is CSVVDGDRTYEQYF. The DNA for the CDR3 is TGCAGCGTTGTTGACGGGGACAGAACCTACGAGCAGTACTTC.

This clone was recorded once. J is TRBJ2-1 and V is TRBV27; D is possibly TRBD1 (6 bases). This CDR3 is 17 amino acids long. V was trimmed by 1 base and J by 9 bases, leaving 22 bases between them. CDR1 and CDR2 (germline): MNHEY, SMNVEV (reference sequence). Here the CDR3 reads CASSLLVGPRGGGEQFF. In nucleotides, the CDR3 is TGTGCCAGCAGTTTATTAGTGGGGCCTAGAGGGGGTGGTGAGCAGTTCTTC.

Written as DNA, the CDR3 is TGTGCCAGCAGCTTAACGTCGTTGACAGATGAGCAGTTCTTC. Translated: CASSLTSLTDEQFF. The V call is TRBV7-3, the J call TRBJ2-1; D possibly corresponds to TRBD1 (5 bases). The CDR3 covers 14 residues. The V end was cut by 0 bases, the J end by 8 bases, with 11 bases between. Per germline, CDR1 SGHTA and CDR2 FQGTGA.

This rearrangement joins TRBV18 to TRBJ1-2; 10 bases are a match to TRBD1. V lost 4 bases, J lost 4 bases, and 6 bases stayed unmatched. CDR1 and CDR2 (germline): KGHSH, LQKENI. The CDR3 extends over 15 amino acids. DNA of the CDR3: TGTGCCAGCTCACTCGGACAGGGGGGAACCTATGGCTACACCTTC. This encodes CASSLGQGGTYGYTF.

The genes are TRBV5-5 and TRBJ1-3, with a weak D call TRBD1 (5 bases). This CDR3 spans 15 amino acids. V was pared by 0 bases and J by 2 bases, with 9 bases between. From germline, CDR1 is SGHKS and CDR2 YYEKEE (reference sequence). In DNA form, the CDR3 reads TGTGCCAGCAGCTTGGCCAGGGAACCTGGAAACACCATATATTTT. Amino acids: CASSLAREPGNTIYF. Full variable domain (remainder filled in from reference TRBV5-5 and TRBJ1-3): DAGVTQSPTHLIKTRGQQVTLRCSPISGHKSVSWYQQVLGQGPQFIFQYYEKEERGRGNFPDRFSARQFPNYSSELNVNALLLGDSALYLCASSLAREPGNTIYFGEGSWLTVV.

The chain carries TRBV29-1 and TRBJ2-7; tentative D call: TRBD1 (5 bases). The germline gives CDR1 SQVTM, CDR2 ANQGSEA. Trimming pared 4 bases from V and 2 bases from J, leaving 15 bases between. The CDR3 loop spans 14 amino acids. The CDR3 protein is CSVVQGRPPYEQYF. The CDR3 region has the DNA TGCAGCGTTGTTCAGGGAAGGCCCCCCTACGAGCAGTACTTC.

The chain links TRBV27 to TRBJ2-2; 11 bases are a match to TRBD1. Germline CDR1 is MNHEY and CDR2 is SMNVEV (reference sequence). V dropped 5 bases and J dropped 5; count of bases not matched to a gene: 4. CDR3 length equals 15 residues. CDR3 sequence reads: CASSPGTGGTGELFF. DNA of the CDR3: TGTGCCAGCAGTCCCGGGACAGGGGGAACCGGGGAGCTGTTTTTT.

The chain carries TRBV6-2 or TRBV6-3 and TRBJ2-7; the match to TRBD1 covers 8 bases. Germline V lookup: CDR1 MNHEY, CDR2 SVGEGT. There are 13 residues in the CDR3. Trimming removed 6 bases from V and 3 bases from J; junction bases left unmatched: 4. The CDR3: CASSKDRDYEQYF. The CDR3 coding sequence is TGTGCCAGCAGCAAGGACAGGGACTACGAGCAGTACTTC.

V is TRBV6-6 and J is TRBJ1-2; a possible D gene is TRBD1 (5 bases). Trimming cost V 4 bases and J 1 base, with 7 bases left between them. This CDR3 is built from 13 residues. Germline loops: CDR1 MNHNY, CDR2 SVGAGI (reference sequence). Written as DNA, the CDR3 is TGTGCCAGCAGTTGGGGCGATAACTATGGCTACACCTTC. It is translated as CASSWGDNYGYTF.

The chain joins TRBV4-1 to TRBJ1-1; tentatively, D is TRBD1 (6 bases). Germline CDR1 and CDR2: MGHRA and YSYEKL. With 6 bases removed from V and 7 bases from J, the gap between germline ends came to 18 bases. The CDR3 covers 14 residues. The CDR3 DNA reads as TGCGCCAGCAGTCAGGGGCCGGGGATTATTGAAGCTTTCTTT. It is translated as CASSQGPGIIEAFF.

The chain joins TRBV2 to TRBJ2-7, with D tentatively TRBD1 (6 bases). CDR1 is SNHLY, CDR2 FYNNEI, per germline. Trimming stripped 6 bases from V and 4 bases from J, with 10 bases between. The CDR3 covers 12 residues. The CDR3 sequence is CASRSDRYEQYF. DNA of the CDR3: TGTGCCAGCAGGTCAGACAGGTACGAGCAGTACTTC.